A single sample is the source of the 10 T cell receptor beta chains below, sequenced in a study of Ad26.COV2.S vaccination and SARS-CoV-2 variants. Documented treatment: some 19 received Ad26.COV2.S at low or high dose, single or two shots; roughly five received placebo; per-sample allocation not given. The investigators took samples on day 63 after the first vaccine or placebo injection. Produced via immunoSEQ multiplex PCR; TCRdb's table is partial and in-frame only. The sample has around 300,000 clones, 65% to 90% seen once. The material was peripheral blood, obtained in a trial of Ad26.COV2.S vaccine versus placebo. The receptors come from a person between 18 and 65 years old who received the Ad26.COV2.S COVID-19 vaccine or a placebo.

This rearrangement joins TRBV10-3 to TRBJ2-7; D remains ambiguous. Per germline, CDR1 ENHRY and CDR2 SYGVKD. Trimming left V 7 bases short and J 2 bases short, with 18 bases between. The CDR3 sequence is 15 residues long. The CDR3 DNA follows: TGTGCCATCACCGACGAGCGTGGCAGTCCCTACGAGCAGTACTTC. Encoded protein: CAITDERGSPYEQYF.

The V and J genes are TRBV4-3 and TRBJ2-1, with 12 bases lining up with TRBD2. Germline CDR1 LGHNA, CDR2 YSLEER. The CDR3 has 14 amino acids. V was clipped by 2 bases and J by 7 bases; unmatched bases: 0. The CDR3 nucleotides read TGCGCCAGCAGCCAAACTAGCGGGAGGAATGAGCAGTTCTTC. Amino acids: CASSQTSGRNEQFF.

The chain combines TRBV25-1 with TRBJ2-2; 10 nucleotides align to TRBD1. V trimming: 9 bases; J trimming: 5 bases; junction bases outside the gene matches: 3. The CDR3 loop spans 13 amino acids. Germline lookup yields CDR1 MGHDK and CDR2 SYGVNS. CDR3 amino acids: CASGQGVTGELFF. Written as DNA, the CDR3 is TGTGCCAGTGGACAGGGGGTAACCGGGGAGCTGTTTTTT.

The gene calls are TRBV4-2 and TRBJ2-2, with a possible D match to TRBD2 (7 bases). Germline CDR1 LGHNA, CDR2 YNFKEQ. V was pared by 5 bases and J by 0 bases, with 10 bases between. The CDR3 has 15 amino acids. CDR3 nucleotides: TGTGCCAGCAGCTTAGGGGGGGCGAACACCGGGGAGCTGTTTTTT. Its protein product is CASSLGGANTGELFF.

The rearrangement uses TRBV20-1 and TRBJ1-2; D ambiguous. Germline CDR1 and CDR2: DFQATT and SNEGSKA (reference sequence). The CDR3 spans 14 residues. V was cut by 3 bases and J by 2 bases, with 13 bases left in between. CDR3 nucleotide sequence: TGCAGTGCTAGTAGCCGGCTCCCGAACTATGGCTACACCTTC. It encodes CSASSRLPNYGYTF.

The chain is built from TRBV6-2 or TRBV6-3 and TRBJ2-5, with 7 nucleotides matching TRBD2. This CDR3 region has 15 residues. J was trimmed by 5 bases and V by 4 bases; bases with no gene match: 10. Germline CDR1 and CDR2: MNHEY and SVGEGT. The CDR3: CASSLLGKGGETQYF. The CDR3 DNA is TGTGCCAGCAGTTTACTCGGGAAGGGAGGGGAGACCCAGTACTTC.

This clone showed up just a few times. The J gene is TRBJ2-7, the V gene TRBV6-5; no clear D. Germline loops: CDR1 MNHEY, CDR2 SVGAGI. This CDR3 has 13 amino acids. Deletions cut 4 bases from V and 0 bases from J, with 7 bases between. DNA for the CDR3: TGTGCCAGCAGTTCCACACTCTCCTACGAGCAGTACTTC. It codes for CASSSTLSYEQYF.

This clone was picked up a small number of times. The rearrangement uses TRBV9 and TRBJ2-3; 7 bases fit TRBD2. After removal of 2 bases from V and 6 bases from J, the junction contained 6 bases not matched to a gene. Germline V gene data show CDR1 as SGDLS and CDR2 as YYNGEE. The CDR3 covers 14 residues. The CDR3 spells CASSVFGGYDTQYF. CDR3 in DNA: TGTGCCAGCAGCGTTTTCGGGGGGTACGATACGCAGTATTTT.

This clone showed up just once. The genes are TRBV9 and TRBJ2-7; weak D call: TRBD1 (6 bases). This CDR3 spans 15 amino acids. V lost 0 bases and J lost 2, with 12 bases in between. CDR1 and CDR2 from the germline V gene are SGDLS and YYNGEE. The CDR3 region has the DNA TGTGCCAGCAGCGTAGCGGCAGGGGAACCCTACGAGCAGTACTTC. It encodes CASSVAAGEPYEQYF.

The V and J genes are TRBV7-2 and TRBJ2-7; TRBD1 matches at 9 bases. The germline V gene encodes CDR1 SGHTA and CDR2 FQGNSA. The CDR3 covers 18 residues. V shed 2 bases and J 0 bases; nucleotides not matched to a gene: 11. CDR3 DNA: TGTGCCAGCAGCTTAACCTACGCAGGACAGGGGTACTCCTACGAGCAGTACTTC. This translates into CASSLTYAGQGYSYEQYF.